Listed below are T cell receptor beta chains from one sample, sequenced in a study of tumor and adjacent non-tumor tissue in lung cancer. TCRdb reanalysed the multiplex PCR reads using MiXCR and keeps one entry per CDR3 protein. The sample shows fewer than 150,000 distinct CDR3 sequences, around 61% of them seen only once. Sequenced input: lung tumor tissue. Receptors were obtained from a man aged 55 to 69 with small cell lung cancer. The CDR3 runs from the conserved cysteine through the conserved F or W. A D gene is named only where the DNA matches it firmly. The size field is filled for only some rows; it gives once, few, many or a size class.

-,TRBV12-3/TRBV12-4,TRBJ2-6,-,CASTRGPAPGANVPTF,TGTGCCAGCACCCGGGGCCCTGCGCCTGGGGCCAACGTCCCGACTTTC
-,TRBV20-1,TRBJ2-5,-,CSVNRGGQRETQYF,TGCAGTGTTAACAGGGGGGGACAGAGAGAGACCCAGTACTTC
TRBD2,TRBV5-4,TRBJ2-3,few,CASSPGTSGSSSTDTQYF,TGTGCCAGCAGCCCCGGGACTAGCGGGAGTTCTAGCACAGATACGCAGTATTTT
-,TRBV4-1,TRBJ1-4,-,CASSHTDRQNEKLFF,TGCGCCAGCAGCCACACGGATAGGCAAAATGAAAAACTGTTTTTT
TRBD2,TRBV5-4,TRBJ2-5,few,CASSLTSGIQETQYF,TGTGCCAGCAGCTTGACTAGCGGGATCCAAGAGACCCAGTACTTC
-,TRBV4-1,TRBJ2-2,-,CASSQDWGGGANTGELSF,-
-,TRBV9,TRBJ2-2,-,CASSVRQSTGELFF,TGTGCCAGCAGCGTTCGCCAGTCAACCGGGGAGCTGTTTTTT
-,TRBV6-5,TRBJ2-4,-,CASSQARTKNIQYF,TGTGCCAGCAGCCAAGCCAGGACCAAAAACATTCAGTACTTC
-,TRBV5-1,TRBJ1-4,-,CVSSPQGYNEKLFF,TGCGTCAGCAGCCCCCAGGGATATAATGAAAAACTGTTTTTT
-,TRBV20-1,TRBJ2-3,few,CSARDWQGPTDTQYF,TGCAGTGCTAGAGATTGGCAGGGACCCACAGATACGCAGTATTTT
-,TRBV6-2/TRBV6-3,TRBJ2-1,few,CASSYHGGNEQFF,TGTGCCAGCAGTTACCACGGGGGCAATGAGCAGTTCTTC
-,TRBV18,TRBJ1-1,few,CASWDKTNTEAFF,TGTGCCAGCTGGGACAAGACGAACACTGAAGCTTTCTTT
-,TRBV6-1,TRBJ2-1,many,CASSAALPGNEQFF,TGTGCCAGCAGTGCCGCCCTACCGGGCAATGAGCAGTTCTTC
-,TRBV7-2,TRBJ1-1,once,CASSLVWNAEAFF,TGTGCCAGCAGCTTAGTCTGGAATGCAGAAGCTTTCTTT
-,TRBV5-1,TRBJ2-5,-,CASRSGTQETQYF,TGCGCCAGCAGATCCGGGACCCAAGAGACCCAGTACTTC
-,TRBV12-3/TRBV12-4,TRBJ2-5,-,CVSSPQGGKIQYF,TGTGTCAGTAGTCCTCAGGGAGGAAAGATCCAGTACTTC
TRBD1,TRBV20-1,TRBJ1-1,many,CSAWDRVEAFF,TGCAGTGCTTGGGACAGGGTAGAAGCTTTCTTT
-,TRBV11-1,TRBJ2-3,-,CASNLALNQPQYF,TGTGCCAGCAACTTGGCCCTCAATCAGCCCCAGTATTTT
-,TRBV11-2,TRBJ2-1,-,CASSPNERVYVYNEQSF,TGCGCCAGCAGCCCAAACGAACGAGTATACGTCTACAATGAGCAGTCCTTC
TRBD2,TRBV20-1,TRBJ2-5,-,CGTVAGGRETQYF,TGCGGTACGGTAGCGGGAGGCAGGGAGACCCAGTACTTC
-,TRBV20-1,TRBJ1-4,once,CSARAGTAATHEKLFF,TGCAGTGCTAGAGCTGGGACGGCGGCAACTCATGAAAAACTGTTTTTT
-,TRBV28,TRBJ2-3,-,CASTIPSTDTQNF,TGTGCCAGCACTATCCCAAGCACAGATACACAGAATTTT
TRBD1,TRBV6-1,TRBJ2-2,-,CASEVQVRLSGQNTVELFF,TGTGCCAGCGAGGTCCAGGTGAGGCTATCGGGACAGAACACCGTGGAGCTGTTTTTT
-,TRBV20-1,TRBJ2-4,many,CSALPLRLNIQYF,TGCAGTGCTCTTCCCTTGCGGTTGAACATTCAGTACTTC
TRBD2,TRBV28,TRBJ2-3,-,CASTVGAGGPSTQYF,TGTGCCAGTACGGTGGGAGCGGGAGGGCCGAGTACGCAGTATTTC
TRBD2,TRBV20-1,TRBJ2-3,few,CSARPLAGGTQYF,TGCAGTGCTCGGCCACTAGCGGGAGGTACGCAGTATTTT
-,TRBV28,TRBJ1-6,few,CASSLGGGSSPLHF,TGTGCCAGCAGTTTGGGGGGGGGTAGTTCACCCCTCCACTTT